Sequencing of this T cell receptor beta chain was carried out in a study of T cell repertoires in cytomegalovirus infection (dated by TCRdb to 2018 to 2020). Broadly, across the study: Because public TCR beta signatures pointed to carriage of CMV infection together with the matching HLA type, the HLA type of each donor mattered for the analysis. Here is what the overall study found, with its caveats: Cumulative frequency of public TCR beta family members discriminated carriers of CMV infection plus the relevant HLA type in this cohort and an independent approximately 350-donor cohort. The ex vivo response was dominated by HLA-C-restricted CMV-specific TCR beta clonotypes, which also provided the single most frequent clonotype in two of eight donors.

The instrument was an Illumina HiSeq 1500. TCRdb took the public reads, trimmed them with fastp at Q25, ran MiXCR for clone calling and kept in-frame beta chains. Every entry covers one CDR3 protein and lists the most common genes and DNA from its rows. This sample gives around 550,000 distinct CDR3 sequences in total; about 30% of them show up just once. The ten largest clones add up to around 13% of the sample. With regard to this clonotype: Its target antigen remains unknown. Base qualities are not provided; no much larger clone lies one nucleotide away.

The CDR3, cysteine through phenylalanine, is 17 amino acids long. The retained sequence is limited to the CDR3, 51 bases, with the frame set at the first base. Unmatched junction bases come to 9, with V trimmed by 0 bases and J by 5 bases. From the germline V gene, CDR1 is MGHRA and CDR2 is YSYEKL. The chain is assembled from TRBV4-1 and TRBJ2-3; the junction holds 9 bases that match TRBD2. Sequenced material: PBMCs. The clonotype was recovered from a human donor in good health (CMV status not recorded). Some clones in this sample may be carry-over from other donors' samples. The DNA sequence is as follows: TGCGCCAGCAGCCAAGACGGTAGCGGGAGCTGGGAAGATACGCAGTATTTT. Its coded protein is CASSQDGSGSWEDTQYF.